Listed here are 2 T cell receptor beta chains from one sample, sequenced in a study of CXCR3-negative and CXCR3-positive naive CD8 T cells. cDNA libraries for TRB were generated by 5' RACE incorporating UMI labels. Each CDR3 protein gets one entry in TCRdb, which reprocessed the 5' RACE reads and gives no DNA. The sample table includes about 63,000 distinct CDR3 sequences. Notes on the study in general: CXCR3-expressing naive cells carried TRB CDR3s more hydrophobic than those of CXCR3-negative naive cells.

For these receptors, no antigen is known. Input material: naive CXCR3+ CD8+ T cells from blood. The subset: CD45RO-CCR7+CD27+CD95- naive CD8+ T cells expressing CXCR3 (TNR3+). The origin of the receptors is a human donor in good health. Some clones in this sample may be carry-over from other donors' samples.

This chain links TRBV15 with TRBJ1-5. The CDR3 consists of 16 residues. The germline gives CDR1 LNHNV, CDR2 YYDKDF (reference sequence). CDR3 loop: CATSRDLSADNQPQHF.

The V gene is TRBV29-1, the J gene TRBJ1-2; the TCRdb D gene call, TRBD1, has no DNA to confirm it. Per germline, CDR1 SQVTM and CDR2 ANQGSEA. The CDR3 totals 12 residues. CDR3 in amino acids: CSVEDGGYGYTF.